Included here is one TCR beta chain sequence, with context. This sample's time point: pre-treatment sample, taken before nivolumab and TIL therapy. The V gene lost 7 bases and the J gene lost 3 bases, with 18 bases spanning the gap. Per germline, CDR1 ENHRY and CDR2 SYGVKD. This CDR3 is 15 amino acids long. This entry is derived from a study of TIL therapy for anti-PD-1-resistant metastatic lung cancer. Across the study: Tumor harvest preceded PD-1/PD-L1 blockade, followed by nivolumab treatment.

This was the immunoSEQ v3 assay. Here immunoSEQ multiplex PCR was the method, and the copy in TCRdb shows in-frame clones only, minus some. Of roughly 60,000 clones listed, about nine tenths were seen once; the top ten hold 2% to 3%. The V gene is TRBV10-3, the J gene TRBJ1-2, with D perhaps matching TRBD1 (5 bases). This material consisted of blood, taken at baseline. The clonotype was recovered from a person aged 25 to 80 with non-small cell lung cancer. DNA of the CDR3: TGTGCCATCACCAGCAACTCCGGGGCCTACTATGGCTACACCTTC. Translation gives CAITSNSGAYYGYTF.